The T cell receptor (beta chain) under discussion was sequenced for a study of monozygotic twins with inflammatory bowel disease. There are 16 residues in the CDR3. Germline CDR1 and CDR2: SGHTA and FQGNSA. As to this clonotype: Its antigen is currently unknown.

TCRdb re-called the 5' RACE reads, yielding one record per CDR3 amino acid sequence without DNA. The sample totals about 440,000 distinct CDR3 sequences; its top ten clones hold 2% to 3%. Study outcomes and limitations: Repertoire similarity did not separate concordant from discordant twins, possibly from limited power.

The chain employs TRBV7-2 and TRBJ2-5; TCRdb reports TRBD1, a call that lacks DNA to check it against. The sample was blood. The receptor's source is a human donor with ulcerative colitis or Crohn's disease, or a healthy co-twin of an affected twin (not recorded which). CDR3 protein: CASSLFGGSLQETQYF. The full variable domain, rest sourced from reference TRBV7-2 and TRBJ2-5, is GAGVSQSPSNKVTEKGKDVELRCDPISGHTALYWYRQSLGQGLEFLIYFQGNSAPDKSGLPSDRFSAERTGGSVSTLTIQRTQQEDSAVYLCASSLFGGSLQETQYFGPGTRLLVL.